The 4 T cell receptor beta chains reported below all come from one sample, sequenced in a study of blood T cells in healthy people across ages. Then a second PCR, running about 6 to 12 cycles, was carried out with a sample-barcoded 5' primer and a J-beta primer mix. In TCRdb, the 5' RACE reads were re-called with MiXCR into one record per CDR3 protein. The sample has 600,000 to 800,000 distinct CDR3 sequences; around 50% are singletons. Material for sequencing was blood. These receptors were collected from a woman aged 80 or over in good health.

V gene TRBV25-1 combines with J gene TRBJ2-1, with TRBD1 identical over 9 bases. Losses at the gene ends were 3 bases for V and 5 bases for J; bases not matched to a gene: 11. The CDR3 has 17 amino acids. Germline loops: CDR1 MGHDK, CDR2 SYGVNS. In nucleotides, the CDR3 is TGTGCCAGCAGTGAGGAACTAGGAGACAGGGGGGACAATGAGCAGTTCTTC. Translation: CASSEELGDRGDNEQFF.

This clonotype was counted many times. The V and J genes are TRBV6-1 and TRBJ1-5, with D possibly TRBD1 on 6 matching bases. CDR1 is MNHNS and CDR2 is SASEGT in the germline V gene. The ends were cut back, 3 bases at V and 6 bases at J, with 15 bases in the middle. The CDR3 runs to 15 residues. This CDR3 is CASSDHPGASQPQHF. The DNA for the CDR3 is TGTGCCAGCAGTGACCACCCGGGGGCCAGTCAGCCCCAGCATTTT.

Details on this clonotype: A single base separates this from a much larger clone, so it may be a read error. CDR3 bases: TGCAGTGCCGAGTCGGCCTCCTACAATGAGCAGTACTTC. This sequence encodes CSAESASYNEQYF. This chain links TRBV20-1 with TRBJ2-1; D gene ambiguous. The DNA end is more similar to TRBJ2-7, so the J call may be wrong. Germline V gives CDR1 DFQATT, CDR2 SNEGSKA (reference sequence). CDR3 length equals 13 residues.

This clonotype was detected many times. V is TRBV7-9 and J is TRBJ2-7; D call uncertain. This CDR3 is 13 amino acids long. Germline V gives CDR1 SEHNR, CDR2 FQNEAQ (reference sequence). V gave up 2 bases and J gave up 3 bases, with 8 bases separating them. CDR3 coding DNA: TGTGCCAGCAGCTTACGACTGAGCTACGAGCAGTACTTC. It translates to CASSLRLSYEQYF.